The 32 T cell receptor beta chains reported below all come from one sample, sequenced in a study of T-cell memory formation after mild COVID-19 (dated by TCRdb to the early 2020s). Library method: 5' RACE. Sequencer: Illumina NovaSeq 6000. Using fastp trimming at Q25 and MiXCR clonotype assembly, TCRdb reanalyzed the public sequencing data and kept in-frame beta chains. Each record represents a unique CDR3 protein, reported with the most common genes and DNA among its rows. This sample comprises fewer than 140,000 distinct CDR3 sequences, approximately 15% of them detected only once. Jointly, the top ten make up 28% of the sample. Sample: PBMCs or a T cell subset sorted from them (not recorded which). The receptor set was obtained from an adult woman who had mild COVID-19 (a few samples of this study predate the infection). The sample titles of this study are shuffled in the database, so cell type and time point are left out; the donor was told from shared clones.

CDR3: CASSHPSGVEKLFF. The CDR3, as DNA: TGCGCCAGCAGCCATCCTTCGGGGGTCGAAAAACTGTTTTTT. The V and J genes are TRBV4-1 and TRBJ1-4; D is possibly TRBD1 (5 bases). Germline values: CDR1 MGHRA, CDR2 YSYEKL. Trimming took off 3 bases at V and 8 bases at J, with 13 bases between the two ends. CDR3 length: 14 residues.

V gene TRBV15 combines with J gene TRBJ2-3; 7 bases fit TRBD1. Unmatched junction bases numbered 9, after V lost 9 bases and J lost 3 bases. The V gene's germline CDR1 is LNHNV and CDR2 YYDKDF (reference sequence). The length of the CDR3 is 14 residues. The CDR3 is CATSTGENTDTQYF. CDR3 in DNA: TGTGCCACTAGTACAGGGGAAAATACAGATACGCAGTATTTT.

This clonotype has only a few counts. The rearrangement uses TRBV7-9 and TRBJ2-5; no reliable D call. Trimming shortened V by 3 bases and J by 5 bases, and 7 bases separated the two germline ends. The CDR3 loop spans 12 amino acids. Germline values: CDR1 SEHNR, CDR2 FQNEAQ (reference sequence). For the CDR3, the DNA is TGTGCCAGCAGCTTTCTAGGGGAGACCCAGTACTTC. Protein: CASSFLGETQYF.

This sequence joins TRBV19 and TRBJ1-5, with 10 bases aligning to TRBD1. CDR1 is LNHDA, CDR2 SQIVND, per germline (reference sequence). The V segment lost 5 bases and the J segment 5 bases; nucleotides outside the gene matches: 3. There are 14 residues in the CDR3. The CDR3 region is CASSLGQGDQPQHF. The CDR3 DNA reads as TGTGCCAGTAGTCTTGGACAGGGGGATCAGCCCCAGCATTTT.

This clonotype was detected a few times. The chain is built from TRBV20-1 and TRBJ2-2, with D hard to call. This CDR3 spans 14 amino acids. Between the trimmed V and J ends, which lost 3 bases and 4 bases, there was a span of 12 bases. CDR1 is DFQATT, CDR2 SNEGSKA, per germline (reference sequence). The CDR3 region has the DNA TGCAGTGCTAGCATGTCTGGAACCACCGGGGAGCTGTTTTTT. Its protein is CSASMSGTTGELFF.

The V and J genes are TRBV12-3 or TRBV12-4 and TRBJ1-3, with unresolved D. V was clipped by 2 bases and J by 4 bases, with 12 bases between them. There are 15 residues in the CDR3. CDR3 nucleotide sequence: TGTGCCAGCAGTTTACCCCCGGAGGGCGGAAACACCATATATTTT. Its protein is CASSLPPEGGNTIYF.

CDR3 DNA sequence: TGTGCCAGCAGCTATATCGGGACAGGGAGCACAGATACGCAGTATTTT. As protein: CASSYIGTGSTDTQYF. J is TRBJ2-3 and V is TRBV12-3 or TRBV12-4; 9 positions match TRBD1. The CDR3 sequence is 16 residues long. The trim removed 6 bases at V and 0 bases at J, leaving 7 bases unmatched.

A few counts support this clonotype. The CDR3 DNA sequence: TGCAGCGTTACCGGGACAGGGGATCCTGAAGCTTTCTTT. Amino acid sequence: CSVTGTGDPEAFF. The V and J genes are TRBV29-1 and TRBJ1-1; 10 nucleotides agree with TRBD1. The V gene's germline CDR1 is SQVTM and CDR2 ANQGSEA. V lost 5 bases, J lost 6 bases, and 6 bases stayed unmatched. The CDR3 sequence is 13 residues long.

V and J are TRBV7-6 and TRBJ2-7, with D tentatively TRBD1 (6 bases). The V and J ends lost 3 bases and 6 bases respectively, with 12 bases between them. In germline, CDR1 is SGHVS, CDR2 FNYEAQ. The CDR3 totals 13 residues. The CDR3 DNA follows: TGTGCCAGCAGCTTGAGTCGAGGGGGCGAGCAGTACTTC. Its translation: CASSLSRGGEQYF. The full variable domain, with the rest looked up from reference TRBV7-6 and TRBJ2-7, is GAGVSQSPRYKVTKRGQDVALRCDPISGHVSLYWYRQALGQGPEFLTYFNYEAQQDKSGLPNDRFSAERPEGSISTLTIQRTEQRDSAMYRCASSLSRGGEQYFGPGTRLTVT.

The chain links TRBV6-5 to TRBJ1-1; TRBD1 matches 7 bases. CDR1 and CDR2 from the germline V gene are MNHEY and SVGAGI. With V trimmed by 6 bases and J by 0 bases, 4 bases remained unmatched. The CDR3 runs 14 residues. CDR3 protein: CASRTTGMNTEAFF. The CDR3 bases are TGTGCCAGCAGAACGACAGGGATGAACACTGAAGCTTTCTTT.

The chain employs TRBV12-3 or TRBV12-4 and TRBJ2-3, with D possibly TRBD2 on 6 matching bases. The length of the CDR3 is 13 residues. V lost 8 bases, J lost 5 bases, and 14 bases lay in between. This chain's CDR3 is CASRIGRGDTQYF. CDR3 nucleotide sequence: TGTGCCAGCCGAATCGGGCGGGGAGATACGCAGTATTTT.

The CDR3: CASSDIAGEVPDTQYF. As DNA, the CDR3 is TGTGCCAGCAGTGACATAGCGGGAGAAGTTCCAGATACGCAGTATTTT. This chain links TRBV6-5 with TRBJ2-3; 9 bases are shared with TRBD2. CDR1 is MNHEY and CDR2 is SVGAGI in the germline V gene. V shed 5 bases, J shed 4 bases, and the junction held 10 bases outside the gene matches. The CDR3 is made up of 16 amino acids.

This clonotype has more than one count but fewer than ten. The chain recombines TRBV7-8 with TRBJ2-1; D not certain. There are 12 residues in the CDR3. V lost 5 bases to trimming and J lost 6 bases, with 8 bases between them. Per the germline V gene, CDR1 is SGHVS and CDR2 is FQNEAQ. The CDR3 DNA is TGTGCCAGCAGCCCCCCGACCAATGAGCAGTTCTTC. This gives the protein CASSPPTNEQFF.

In its sample, this clonotype was seen many times. The V call is TRBV29-1, the J call TRBJ1-3; D not certain. The CDR3 covers 15 residues. V was cut by 3 bases and J by 0 bases, with 12 bases left in between. The V gene's germline CDR1 is SQVTM and CDR2 ANQGSEA. CDR3 sequence reads: CSVERYESSGNTIYF. For the CDR3, the DNA is TGCAGCGTTGAGCGATATGAGAGCTCTGGAAACACCATATATTTT.

The genes are TRBV7-3 and TRBJ2-3; D may be TRBD1 (5 bases). V lost 2 bases and J lost 6, with 21 bases in between. The CDR3 has 17 residues. CDR1 is SGHTA and CDR2 is FQGTGA in the germline V gene. The DNA for the CDR3 is TGTGCCAGCAGCTTAGGTAGTAGGCCGACAGCGTGGGATACGCAGTATTTT. Protein sequence: CASSLGSRPTAWDTQYF.

The V and J genes are TRBV20-1 and TRBJ2-7; no definite D call. Trimming cost V 6 bases and J 5 bases, with 23 bases left between them. Germline loops: CDR1 DFQATT, CDR2 SNEGSKA (reference sequence). The CDR3 runs 15 residues. In nucleotides, the CDR3 is TGCAGTGCACGTGCCCCGAGGTCTGCGCCCGACGAGCAGTACTTC. It codes for CSARAPRSAPDEQYF.

This clonotype was counted a few times. This chain links TRBV4-3 with TRBJ2-2; no definite D call. Per germline, CDR1 LGHNA and CDR2 YSLEER. CDR3 length equals 16 residues. V lost 0 bases to trimming and J lost 6 bases, with 14 bases between them. DNA of the CDR3: TGCGCCAGCAGCCAAGATCCTCCGGCGTTGGCCGGGGAGCTGTTTTTT. This codes for CASSQDPPALAGELFF.

The chain links TRBV5-1 to TRBJ1-1; possible D gene TRBD1, 6 bases. There are 14 residues in the CDR3. The germline CDR1 and CDR2 sequences are SGHRS and YFSETQ. V was cut by 4 bases and J by 0 bases, with 10 bases left in between. CDR3 loop: CASSVGTMNTEAFF. CDR3 DNA sequence: TGCGCCAGCAGCGTGGGGACAATGAACACTGAAGCTTTCTTT.

This clonotype showed up many times. The genes are TRBV6-5 and TRBJ1-6; no clear D gene. CDR1 and CDR2 (germline): MNHEY, SVGAGI. Between the trimmed V and J ends, which lost 2 bases and 7 bases, there was a span of 6 bases. There are 13 residues in the CDR3. CDR3 sequence: CASSYASNSPLHF. As DNA, the CDR3 is TGTGCCAGCAGTTACGCCTCGAATTCACCCCTCCACTTT.

The V gene is TRBV7-3, the J gene TRBJ2-3; 13 bases are shared with TRBD2. The ends lost 5 bases at V and 3 bases at J; junction bases unmatched: 2. Looked up from germline, CDR1 is SGHTA and CDR2 is FQGTGA. The CDR3 is made up of 15 amino acids. CDR3 amino acids: CASSQGLAGTDTQYF. CDR3 nucleotides: TGTGCCAGCAGCCAGGGACTAGCGGGAACAGATACGCAGTATTTT.

A few counts support this clonotype. V usage is TRBV3-1 and J usage is TRBJ2-1, with D possibly TRBD2 on 6 matching bases. The CDR3 consists of 19 residues. The V end was cut by 3 bases, the J end by 4 bases, with 25 bases between. CDR1 is LGHDT and CDR2 is YNNKEL in the germline V gene (reference sequence). The CDR3 loop reads CASSHPNPRGGPGYNEQFF. CDR3 nucleotides: TGTGCCAGCAGCCATCCCAACCCGCGGGGAGGACCCGGTTACAATGAGCAGTTCTTC.

This clonotype was detected a few times. The chain's CDR3 is CASSGLLPYEQYF. The CDR3 nucleotides read TGCGCCAGCTCGGGGCTCTTACCCTACGAGCAGTACTTC. This sequence joins TRBV4-1 and TRBJ2-7; D tentatively reads TRBD1 or TRBD2 (5 bases each). The germline gives CDR1 MGHRA, CDR2 YSYEKL. Trimming left V 8 bases short and J 2 bases short, with 13 bases between. The CDR3 is 13 amino acids.

The J gene is TRBJ2-1, the V gene TRBV24-1; TRBD2 matches at 7 bases. The CDR3 totals 13 residues. Germline values: CDR1 KGHDR, CDR2 SFDVKD. Unmatched junction bases numbered 8, after V lost 2 bases and J lost 14 bases. The CDR3 nucleotides read TGTGCCACCAGTGATTCCCTCGGCGGGAGAAAGTTCTTC. Protein sequence: CATSDSLGGRKFF.

The V call is TRBV11-3, the J call TRBJ2-3; tentatively, D is TRBD2 (6 bases). Germline values: CDR1 SGHNT, CDR2 YENEEA. V lost 6 bases and J lost 1, with 11 bases in between. The length of the CDR3 is 14 residues. For the CDR3, the DNA is TGTGCCAGCAGTACACGGGAGCGCACAGATACGCAGTATTTT. Amino acid sequence: CASSTRERTDTQYF.

The chain couples TRBV11-3 to TRBJ2-6; D not certain. Trimming took 2 bases from V and 0 from J, leaving 5 bases between them. Germline V gene lookup returns CDR1 SGHNT and CDR2 YENEEA. The CDR3 totals 15 residues. CDR3 loop: CASSLISSGANVLTF. CDR3 in DNA: TGTGCCAGCAGCTTAATCTCCTCTGGGGCCAACGTCCTGACTTTC. Full variable domain (remainder filled in from reference TRBV11-3 and TRBJ2-6): EAGVVQSPRYKIIEKKQPVAFWCNPISGHNTLYWYLQNLGQGPELLIRYENEEAVDDSQLPKDRFSAERLKGVDSTLKIQPAELGDSAVYLCASSLISSGANVLTFGAGSRLTVL.

J is TRBJ2-3 and V is TRBV29-1; 11 nucleotides align to TRBD2. The germline CDR1 and CDR2 sequences are SQVTM and ANQGSEA. The CDR3 extends over 16 amino acids. The trim removed 7 bases at V and 4 bases at J, leaving 13 bases unmatched. This chain's CDR3 is CSAWTSGSRHPDTQYF. Here the CDR3 DNA reads TGCAGCGCATGGACTAGCGGGTCGAGGCACCCAGATACGCAGTATTTT.

This clonotype showed up many times. The chain recombines TRBV24-1 with TRBJ2-6; 7 nucleotides match TRBD1. Germline V CDR1 and CDR2: KGHDR, SFDVKD. The V segment lost 3 bases and the J segment 0 bases; nucleotides outside the gene matches: 16. The CDR3 has 21 residues. In nucleotides, the CDR3 is TGTGCCACCAGTGATATCCCCAACTACAGGGGTGAAAACTCTGGGGCCAACGTCCTGACTTTC. It specifies CATSDIPNYRGENSGANVLTF.

The genes are TRBV5-1 and TRBJ2-5, with unresolved D. Germline-derived CDR1 and CDR2 are SGHRS and YFSETQ. Trimming took off 2 bases at V and 2 bases at J, with 7 bases between the two ends. The CDR3 extends over 13 amino acids. In DNA, the CDR3 is TGCGCCAGCAGCTTAAACAGACAAGAGACCCAGTACTTC. Translated, it gives CASSLNRQETQYF.

This clonotype turned up a few times. V and J are TRBV6-5 and TRBJ1-6, with D tentatively TRBD1 (6 bases). The CDR3 consists of 13 residues. CDR1 is MNHEY and CDR2 is SVGAGI in the germline V gene. Trimming cost V 8 bases and J 9 bases, with 14 bases left between them. CDR3: CASGRDIGSPLHF. The DNA of the CDR3 is TGTGCCAGCGGCCGGGACATCGGTTCACCCCTCCACTTT.

This clonotype was counted only a few times. This sequence joins TRBV20-1 and TRBJ2-2, with 7 bases identical to TRBD2. With V trimmed by 0 bases and J by 6 bases, 4 bases remained unmatched. CDR1 DFQATT and CDR2 SNEGSKA come from the germline V gene (reference sequence). The CDR3 has 14 residues. The CDR3 here is CSAREAGRAGELFF. CDR3 in DNA: TGCAGTGCTAGAGAAGCAGGGAGGGCCGGGGAGCTGTTTTTT.

This sequence joins TRBV7-2 and TRBJ2-3, with TRBD1 identical over 8 bases. The V gene's germline CDR1 is SGHTA and CDR2 FQGNSA. J gave up 6 bases and V 2 bases, and 10 bases lay outside the gene matches. CDR3 length: 16 amino acids. As DNA, the CDR3 is TGTGCCAGCAGCTTACAATCTGAGACAGGGGTTGATACGCAGTATTTT. This gives the protein CASSLQSETGVDTQYF.

The chain uses TRBV3-1 and TRBJ1-6, with D uncertain. The V end lost 1 base, the J end lost 6 bases, and 13 bases lay between the germline ends. CDR3 length: 16 residues. Germline V gene data show CDR1 as LGHDT and CDR2 as YNNKEL (reference sequence). The CDR3 DNA reads TGTGCCAGCAGCCAAGTTGAGGAGGGTAGTAATTCACCCCTCCACTTT. It translates to CASSQVEEGSNSPLHF.